One and the same sample provided the 10 T cell receptor beta chains below, sequenced in a study of cytomegalovirus exposure and HLA in healthy donors. The primer mix had 60 Vbeta and 13 Jbeta primers. Here immunoSEQ multiplex PCR was the method, and the copy in TCRdb shows in-frame clones only, minus some. Here the sample spans around 180,000 clones, just under 85% being singletons. Sample: PBMCs. The receptors shown here come from a girl aged 10-17 years in good health and CMV-seropositive.

V gene TRBV6-1 combines with J gene TRBJ2-2, with D tentatively TRBD1 (5 bases). Per the germline V gene, CDR1 is MNHNS and CDR2 is SASEGT. V shed 6 bases and J shed 0 bases, with 8 bases lying between them. The CDR3 has 14 residues. In nucleotides, the CDR3 is TGTGCCAGCAGGACAGAGTCGAACACCGGGGAGCTGTTTTTT. It yields the protein CASRTESNTGELFF.

The chain recombines TRBV6-6 with TRBJ2-5; possibly TRBD2 for D (6 bases). Germline-derived CDR1 and CDR2 are MNHNY and SVGAGI (reference sequence). V was trimmed by 6 bases and J by 6 bases, leaving 11 bases between them. This CDR3 spans 12 amino acids. CDR3 bases: TGTGCCAGCAGCTGGGAGGTGCAGACCCAGTACTTC. As protein: CASSWEVQTQYF.

This clone was counted between two and nine times. The rearrangement uses TRBV6-5 and TRBJ1-2; D remains unclear. This CDR3 comprises 14 residues. Germline V gene lookup returns CDR1 MNHEY and CDR2 SVGAGI. V dropped 0 bases and J dropped 4 bases, with 9 bases sitting between them. The CDR3 sequence: CASSYSGGSYGYTF. The CDR3, as DNA: TGTGCCAGCAGTTACTCAGGAGGGTCCTATGGCTACACCTTC.

V usage is TRBV6-4 and J usage is TRBJ2-3; 7 bases match TRBD2. Germline CDR1 is MRHNA and CDR2 is SNTAGT. V lost 0 bases, J lost 6 bases, and 6 bases stayed unmatched. The CDR3 covers 15 residues. The CDR3 sequence: CASSDSSGDVDTQYF. Written as DNA, the CDR3 is TGTGCCAGCAGTGACTCAAGCGGGGATGTCGATACGCAGTATTTT.

The chain employs TRBV18 and TRBJ2-1; possible D gene TRBD2, 6 bases. There are 13 residues in the CDR3. The germline CDR1 and CDR2 sequences are KGHSH and LQKENI. V was trimmed by 3 bases and J by 8 bases, leaving 11 bases between them. The CDR3 nucleotides read TGTGCCAGCTCACCTGCGGGAAGCGATGAGCAGTTCTTC. This sequence encodes CASSPAGSDEQFF. Together with reference TRBV18 and TRBJ2-1, the CDR3 gives the full variable domain: NAGVMQNPRHLVRRRGQEARLRCSPMKGHSHVYWYRQLPEEGLKFMVYLQKENIIDESGMPKERFSAEFPKEGPSILRIQQVVRGDSAAYFCASSPAGSDEQFFGPGTRLTVL.

This clone was detected only a few times. The rearrangement links TRBV6-1 to TRBJ1-3; 7 bases map to TRBD1. Per germline, CDR1 MNHNS and CDR2 SASEGT. This CDR3 is built from 16 residues. Trimming took 3 bases from V and 0 from J; bases not matched to a gene: 5. This CDR3 is CASSDTGTASGNTIYF. CDR3 DNA sequence: TGTGCCAGCAGTGACACCGGGACAGCCTCTGGAAACACCATATATTTT.

V gene TRBV27 combines with J gene TRBJ1-1, with no clear D. CDR1 MNHEY and CDR2 SMNVEV come from the germline V gene (reference sequence). The CDR3 covers 14 residues. V dropped 4 bases and J dropped 5 bases, with 14 bases sitting between them. The chain's CDR3 is CASSSSGTGTEAFF. The CDR3 nucleotides read TGTGCCAGCAGTTCGTCCGGAACGGGGACTGAAGCTTTCTTT.

The rearrangement joins TRBV5-4 to TRBJ2-5; the match to TRBD2 covers 10 bases. Germline V gene lookup returns CDR1 SGHNT and CDR2 YYREEE (reference sequence). This CDR3 is built from 16 residues. The V gene end was trimmed by 1 base and the J gene end by 5 bases; junction bases not matched to a gene: 8. Written as DNA, the CDR3 is TGTGCCAGCAGCTTGTTGTCTAGCGGGGGACGGGAGACCCAGTACTTC. It encodes CASSLLSSGGRETQYF.

This chain joins TRBV4-1 and TRBJ1-2, with TRBD1 matching 10 bases. The CDR3 extends over 14 amino acids. V dropped 2 bases and J dropped 8; count of bases not matched to a gene: 5. Germline values: CDR1 MGHRA, CDR2 YSYEKL. CDR3 protein: CASSQPGTGVGYTF. The DNA for the CDR3 is TGCGCCAGCAGCCAACCCGGGACAGGGGTCGGCTACACCTTC.

The rearrangement uses TRBV7-9 and TRBJ2-7, with TRBD2 as a possible D gene (6 bases). The CDR3 has 13 amino acids. V was trimmed by 6 bases and J by 9 bases, leaving 18 bases between them. Germline V gives CDR1 SEHNR, CDR2 FQNEAQ (reference sequence). The DNA for the CDR3 is TGTGCCAGCAGAAGAGACGGGGGAGGAGGGCAGTACTTC. Translation gives CASRRDGGGGQYF.